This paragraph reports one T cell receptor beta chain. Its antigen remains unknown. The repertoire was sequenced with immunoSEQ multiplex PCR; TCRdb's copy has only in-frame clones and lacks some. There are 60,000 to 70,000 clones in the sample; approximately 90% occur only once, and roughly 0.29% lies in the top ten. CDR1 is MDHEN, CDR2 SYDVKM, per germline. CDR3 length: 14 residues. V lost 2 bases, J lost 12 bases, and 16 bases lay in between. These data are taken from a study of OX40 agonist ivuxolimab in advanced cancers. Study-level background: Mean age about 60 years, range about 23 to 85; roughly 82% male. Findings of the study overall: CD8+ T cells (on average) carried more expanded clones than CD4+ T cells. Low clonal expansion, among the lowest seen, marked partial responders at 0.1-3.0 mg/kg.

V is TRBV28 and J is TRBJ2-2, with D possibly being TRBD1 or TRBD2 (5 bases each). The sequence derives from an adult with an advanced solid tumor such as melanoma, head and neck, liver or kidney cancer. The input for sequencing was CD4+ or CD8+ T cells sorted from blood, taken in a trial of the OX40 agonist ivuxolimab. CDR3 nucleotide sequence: TGTGCCAGCAGTTTAGCCGGGGCTATTGAGAAGCTGTTTTTT. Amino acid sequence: CASSLAGAIEKLFF.